Described below is a single T cell receptor (beta chain) sequence and its context. Germline assignment: CDR1 MGHDK and CDR2 SYGVNS. CDR3 size: 14 residues. The V and J ends lost 3 bases and 4 bases, in that order; junction bases with no gene match: 5. This table comes from immunoSEQ multiplex PCR, and its TCRdb copy is limited to in-frame clones, with some not included. The repertoire consists of 2 million to 2.5 million clones, with approximately 90% occurring once and the leading ten covering roughly 0.34%. These data originate in a study of shared clonotypes between healthy human individuals. This sequence joins TRBV25-1 and TRBJ1-2; TRBD1 aligns across 7 bases. Sequenced input: naive CD4+ T cells from PBMCs. Subset denoted: CD45RA+ positively selected. This sequence originates from a man aged 18 to 30 in good health. Some clones in this sample may be carry-over from other donors' samples. The chain's CDR3 is CASSDRGGSYGYTF. CDR3 nucleotides: TGTGCCAGCAGTGACAGGGGGGGCAGCTATGGCTACACCTTC.